This T cell receptor (beta chain) is drawn from a study of blood T cells in healthy people across ages. Each donor was a healthy Caucasian individual from Russia, aged about 6 to 95. Trimming stripped 5 bases from V and 5 bases from J, with 16 bases between. Germline assignment: CDR1 SEHNR and CDR2 FQNEAQ (reference sequence). This CDR3 is built from 15 residues. This clonotype was detected many times. A second PCR of 7 to 11 cycles used a sample-barcoded 5' primer and a J-beta primer mix. TCRdb reprocessed the 5' RACE reads with MiXCR, giving one entry per CDR3 protein. In the table there are around 820,000 distinct CDR3 sequences, around 25% of which are singletons. These data were likewise used in another study, on T cells of mothers and their children.

The sequence was obtained from a boy between 10 and 17 years old in good health. Sequencing input: blood. The chain combines TRBV7-9 with TRBJ2-1; D unclear. CDR3 sequence reads: CASSTTGLFDNEQFF. In nucleotides, the CDR3 is TGTGCCAGCAGCACCACCGGTCTCTTTGACAATGAGCAGTTCTTC.